The rows below give T cell receptor beta chains drawn from one sample of a study of T cell responses to AZD1222 COVID-19 vaccine. TCRdb keeps only in-frame clones here, not all; method: immunoSEQ multiplex PCR. The sample includes roughly 150,000 clones, around 86% seen only once; the top ten take about 8.9%. Sample: peripheral blood, taken 28 days after the second AZD1222 dose. The receptors stem from an adult who received the AZD1222 COVID-19 vaccine. The CDR3 runs from the conserved cysteine through the conserved F or W. Each record gives: clone size, D gene, V gene, J gene, CDR3 protein, CDR3 DNA. D genes are given only for firm matches. Size is omitted from some rows. Given values are once, few, many or a class for expanded clones.

abundance: NA
d_gene: NA
v_gene: TRBV27
j_gene: TRBJ2-7
CDR3aa: CASNYPYEQYF
CDR3nt: TGTGCCAGCAATTATCCGTACGAGCAGTACTTC

abundance: NA
d_gene: NA
v_gene: TRBV11-2
j_gene: TRBJ1-3
CDR3aa: CASSLTHHRGNTIYF
CDR3nt: TGTGCCAGCAGCTTAACTCACCATCGGGGAAACACCATATATTTT

abundance: NA
d_gene: TRBD2
v_gene: TRBV4-2
j_gene: TRBJ2-1
CDR3aa: CASSQELGLAGANEQFF
CDR3nt: TGTGCCAGCAGCCAAGAGCTGGGACTAGCTGGGGCCAATGAGCAGTTCTTC

abundance: NA
d_gene: NA
v_gene: TRBV3-1/TRBV3-2
j_gene: TRBJ1-1
CDR3aa: CASSQAGENTEAFF
CDR3nt: TGTGCCAGCAGCCAAGCAGGGGAGAACACTGAAGCTTTCTTT

abundance: NA
d_gene: TRBD1
v_gene: TRBV27
j_gene: TRBJ2-7
CDR3aa: CASSLSLGDRGTYEQYF
CDR3nt: TGTGCCAGCAGTTTATCTCTAGGGGACAGGGGCACCTACGAGCAGTACTTC

abundance: NA
d_gene: TRBD2
v_gene: TRBV9
j_gene: TRBJ2-1
CDR3aa: CASSARLAGGINEQFF
CDR3nt: TGTGCCAGCAGCGCAAGACTAGCGGGAGGTATAAATGAGCAGTTCTTC

abundance: NA
d_gene: NA
v_gene: TRBV7-6
j_gene: TRBJ1-1
CDR3aa: CASSPNRGGASTEAFF
CDR3nt: TGTGCCAGCAGCCCAAATCGGGGAGGGGCTAGCACTGAAGCTTTCTTT

abundance: NA
d_gene: NA
v_gene: TRBV5-1
j_gene: TRBJ2-3
CDR3aa: CASRRTGGSFGADTQYF
CDR3nt: NA

abundance: NA
d_gene: TRBD1
v_gene: TRBV3-1/TRBV3-2
j_gene: TRBJ2-1
CDR3aa: CASSHGGTGINEQFF
CDR3nt: TGTGCCAGCAGCCACGGGGGGACAGGGATCAATGAGCAGTTCTTC

abundance: NA
d_gene: TRBD1
v_gene: TRBV28
j_gene: TRBJ1-5
CDR3aa: CASTDRGPGQPQHF
CDR3nt: TGTGCCAGTACAGACAGGGGGCCAGGTCAGCCCCAGCATTTT

abundance: NA
d_gene: NA
v_gene: TRBV28
j_gene: TRBJ1-2
CDR3aa: CASSPALSGPTNTF
CDR3nt: TGTGCCAGCAGCCCAGCCTTGTCAGGGCCAACCAACACCTTC

abundance: NA
d_gene: TRBD1
v_gene: TRBV6-2/TRBV6-3
j_gene: TRBJ2-2
CDR3aa: CASNPDRVGTGELFF
CDR3nt: TGTGCCAGCAACCCGGACAGGGTGGGCACCGGGGAGCTGTTTTTT

abundance: NA
d_gene: TRBD1
v_gene: TRBV27
j_gene: TRBJ1-2
CDR3aa: CASTAAGQGSAYGYTF
CDR3nt: TGTGCCAGCACCGCCGCAGGACAGGGGAGTGCCTATGGCTACACCTTC

abundance: NA
d_gene: NA
v_gene: TRBV6-2/TRBV6-3
j_gene: TRBJ1-1
CDR3aa: CASGSAPRAFF
CDR3nt: TGTGCCAGCGGTTCCGCGCCGCGAGCTTTCTTT

abundance: NA
d_gene: NA
v_gene: TRBV15
j_gene: TRBJ2-7
CDR3aa: CATSRDLQRSSSYEQYF
CDR3nt: TGTGCCACCAGCAGAGATCTTCAGCGCTCGAGCTCCTACGAGCAGTACTTC

abundance: NA
d_gene: NA
v_gene: TRBV19
j_gene: TRBJ2-3
CDR3aa: CASSMRVMGTDTQYF
CDR3nt: TGTGCCAGTAGTATGAGGGTCATGGGCACAGATACGCAGTATTTT

abundance: once
d_gene: NA
v_gene: TRBV18
j_gene: TRBJ1-1
CDR3aa: CASSATGYAEAFF
CDR3nt: TGTGCCAGCTCAGCCACAGGGTATGCTGAAGCTTTCTTT

abundance: NA
d_gene: NA
v_gene: TRBV18
j_gene: TRBJ2-5
CDR3aa: CASSPPFQGGQTQYF
CDR3nt: TGTGCCAGCTCACCACCTTTTCAGGGCGGGCAGACCCAGTACTTC

abundance: NA
d_gene: TRBD1
v_gene: TRBV9
j_gene: TRBJ2-7
CDR3aa: CASSVGPGQGDYGQYF
CDR3nt: TGTGCCAGCAGCGTAGGCCCGGGACAGGGGGACTACGGGCAGTACTTC

abundance: NA
d_gene: NA
v_gene: TRBV5-1
j_gene: TRBJ2-1
CDR3aa: CASSRSYNEQFF
CDR3nt: TGCGCCAGCAGTCGGAGCTACAATGAGCAGTTCTTC

abundance: NA
d_gene: TRBD1
v_gene: TRBV30
j_gene: TRBJ1-1
CDR3aa: CAWSVGQPNTEAFF
CDR3nt: TGTGCCTGGAGTGTGGGACAGCCGAACACTGAAGCTTTCTTT

abundance: NA
d_gene: TRBD1
v_gene: TRBV6-5
j_gene: TRBJ1-1
CDR3aa: CASSPQTGRAFF
CDR3nt: TGTGCCAGCAGTCCACAGACAGGGAGAGCTTTCTTT

abundance: NA
d_gene: NA
v_gene: TRBV3-1/TRBV3-2
j_gene: TRBJ2-1
CDR3aa: CASSSQVSYNEQFF
CDR3nt: TGTGCCAGCAGCTCACAAGTCTCCTACAATGAGCAGTTCTTC

abundance: NA
d_gene: TRBD1
v_gene: TRBV4-3
j_gene: TRBJ1-4
CDR3aa: CASSQEAGGALGEKLFF
CDR3nt: TGCGCCAGCAGCCAAGAGGCAGGGGGCGCGTTAGGAGAAAAACTGTTTTTT

abundance: NA
d_gene: TRBD2
v_gene: TRBV9
j_gene: TRBJ2-3
CDR3aa: CASSTSTSGTDTQYF
CDR3nt: TGTGCCAGCAGCACCTCGACTAGCGGCACAGATACGCAGTATTTT

abundance: NA
d_gene: TRBD2
v_gene: TRBV4-2
j_gene: TRBJ2-1
CDR3aa: CASSQAGLAGNEQFF
CDR3nt: TGTGCCAGCAGCCAGGCTGGACTAGCCGGCAATGAGCAGTTCTTC

abundance: NA
d_gene: TRBD2
v_gene: TRBV6-2/TRBV6-3
j_gene: TRBJ2-2
CDR3aa: CASSMRTSSNTGELFF
CDR3nt: TGTGCCAGCAGTATGAGGACTAGCTCTAACACCGGGGAGCTGTTTTTT

abundance: NA
d_gene: NA
v_gene: TRBV21-1
j_gene: TRBJ2-7
CDR3aa: CASSKGCVSSYEQYF
CDR3nt: TGTGCCAGCAGCAAAGGGTGCGTTAGCTCCTACGAGCAGTACTTC

abundance: NA
d_gene: NA
v_gene: TRBV7-2
j_gene: TRBJ1-4
CDR3aa: CASSLAGGRHEKLFF
CDR3nt: TGTGCCAGCAGCTTAGCCGGGGGGCGTCATGAAAAACTGTTTTTT

abundance: NA
d_gene: NA
v_gene: TRBV9
j_gene: TRBJ1-3
CDR3aa: CASSVHAQGGNTIYF
CDR3nt: TGTGCCAGCAGCGTCCACGCCCAAGGAGGAAACACCATATATTTT

abundance: few
d_gene: NA
v_gene: TRBV28
j_gene: TRBJ2-3
CDR3aa: CASIGTPWNADTQYF
CDR3nt: TGTGCCAGCATCGGGACACCCTGGAATGCAGATACGCAGTATTTT

abundance: few
d_gene: NA
v_gene: TRBV7-9
j_gene: TRBJ1-2
CDR3aa: CATSNLQGFGYTF
CDR3nt: TGTGCCACCAGCAACTTACAGGGTTTTGGCTACACCTTC

abundance: NA
d_gene: NA
v_gene: TRBV19
j_gene: TRBJ2-1
CDR3aa: CATGHRRSEQFF
CDR3nt: TGTGCCACCGGACACCGCCGCTCGGAGCAGTTCTTC

abundance: few
d_gene: TRBD1
v_gene: TRBV7-9
j_gene: TRBJ2-1
CDR3aa: CASSLRDRGNLRNEQFF
CDR3nt: TGTGCCAGCAGCCTCCGGGACAGGGGTAACCTACGCAATGAGCAGTTCTTC

abundance: NA
d_gene: NA
v_gene: TRBV5-4
j_gene: TRBJ1-1
CDR3aa: CASSLIGGLEAFF
CDR3nt: TGTGCCAGCAGCTTAATTGGAGGCCTAGAAGCTTTCTTT

abundance: NA
d_gene: TRBD1
v_gene: TRBV7-2
j_gene: TRBJ1-4
CDR3aa: CASSQGASNEKLFF
CDR3nt: TGTGCCAGCAGTCAGGGGGCGTCTAATGAAAAACTGTTTTTT

abundance: NA
d_gene: TRBD2
v_gene: TRBV15
j_gene: TRBJ2-1
CDR3aa: CATSSGSLGLAGGPEQFF
CDR3nt: TGTGCCACCAGCAGCGGCTCCTTGGGGCTAGCGGGAGGGCCTGAGCAGTTCTTC

abundance: many
d_gene: NA
v_gene: TRBV6-2/TRBV6-3
j_gene: TRBJ2-1
CDR3aa: CASSYTDYEQFF
CDR3nt: TGTGCCAGCAGTTACACTGACTATGAGCAGTTCTTC

abundance: NA
d_gene: NA
v_gene: TRBV15
j_gene: TRBJ2-7
CDR3aa: CATSRENNRNYEQYF
CDR3nt: TGTGCCACCAGCAGAGAAAATAACAGAAACTACGAGCAGTACTTC

abundance: NA
d_gene: NA
v_gene: TRBV14
j_gene: TRBJ2-2
CDR3aa: CASSQVRVNTGELFF
CDR3nt: TGTGCCAGCAGCCAAGTGCGTGTAAACACCGGGGAGCTGTTTTTT

abundance: NA
d_gene: TRBD1
v_gene: TRBV19
j_gene: TRBJ2-2
CDR3aa: CASRLGQHTGELFF
CDR3nt: TGTGCCAGTAGGCTGGGACAGCACACCGGGGAGCTGTTTTTT

abundance: NA
d_gene: TRBD1
v_gene: TRBV9
j_gene: TRBJ2-3
CDR3aa: CASSPQTGGPTDTQYF
CDR3nt: TGTGCCAGCAGCCCGCAGACAGGGGGTCCCACAGATACGCAGTATTTT

abundance: NA
d_gene: TRBD1
v_gene: TRBV7-9
j_gene: TRBJ2-5
CDR3aa: CASSLKDRRQETQYF
CDR3nt: TGTGCCAGCAGCCTGAAGGACAGGAGACAAGAGACCCAGTACTTC

abundance: NA
d_gene: TRBD2
v_gene: TRBV7-2
j_gene: TRBJ2-7
CDR3aa: CASSLVTGGPHEQYF
CDR3nt: TGTGCCAGCAGCTTAGTGACGGGAGGGCCCCACGAGCAGTACTTC

abundance: NA
d_gene: NA
v_gene: TRBV24-1
j_gene: TRBJ2-3
CDR3aa: CATREGRHSTDTQYF
CDR3nt: TGTGCCACCAGGGAGGGAAGGCACAGCACAGATACGCAGTATTTT

abundance: NA
d_gene: NA
v_gene: TRBV4-1
j_gene: TRBJ2-2
CDR3aa: CASSQDPGSPGELFF
CDR3nt: TGCGCCAGCAGCCAAGATCCCGGGAGTCCCGGGGAGCTGTTTTTT

abundance: NA
d_gene: NA
v_gene: TRBV3-1/TRBV3-2
j_gene: TRBJ2-2
CDR3aa: CASSPMAANTGELFF
CDR3nt: TGTGCCAGCAGCCCCATGGCAGCGAACACCGGGGAGCTGTTTTTT

abundance: NA
d_gene: TRBD2
v_gene: TRBV7-7
j_gene: TRBJ2-5
CDR3aa: CASGTTLAGQETQYF
CDR3nt: TGTGCTAGCGGAACCACACTAGCGGGACAAGAGACCCAGTACTTC